The rows below give T cell receptor beta chains drawn from one sample of a study of Graves' ophthalmopathy and Graves' hyperthyroidism. TCRdb independently ran MiXCR on the multiplex PCR reads; one entry per CDR3 protein. The table includes some 240,000 distinct CDR3 sequences, about 47% detected once. Sequenced input: peripheral blood. All receptors derive from an adult man with Graves' ophthalmopathy. CDR3s leave out the opening cysteine and the closing phenylalanine or tryptophan. The D gene is left open where the match is weak. Expanded clones are given a class, and other clones once, few, many or no size at all.

.	TRBV5-4	.	TRBJ2-2	ATTGANAGELF
.	TRBV2	TRBD1	TRBJ1-1	ASSRVPGQGAGTEAF
.	TRBV14	.	TRBJ1-5	ASSQPGNNQPQH
.	TRBV29-1	.	TRBJ2-3	GAHRLDTQY
once	TRBV9	.	TRBJ2-7	ASSVTGTVNSYEQY
.	TRBV2	.	TRBJ1-1	ASSLNSGSEAF
few	TRBV29-1	.	TRBJ2-7	SVEIAGYEQY
.	TRBV4-2	.	TRBJ1-1	ASSQEDRNTEAF
once	TRBV7-9	TRBD1	TRBJ1-1	ASSQRDSLNTEAF
few	TRBV5-1	TRBD1	TRBJ2-2	ASSPGQGDAGELF
.	TRBV20-1	.	TRBJ1-4	SAQSWEGNEKLF
.	TRBV7-3	.	TRBJ2-2	ASSFGHANTGKLF
few	TRBV7-9	.	TRBJ2-7	ASSHQGWSPYEQY
.	TRBV7-2	TRBD1	TRBJ2-7	ASSYSFGTGVWGQY
.	TRBV9	.	TRBJ1-2	ASSVSGGRGYT
.	TRBV20-1	.	TRBJ1-5	SARDGWAGGPWLQH
few	TRBV7-3	.	TRBJ1-2	ASSFGRLNYGYT
.	TRBV7-9	.	TRBJ1-2	ASSLGGGGPGYGYT
.	TRBV7-8	.	TRBJ1-5	ASSLGGLGQPQH
.	TRBV20-1	TRBD2	TRBJ2-5	SASRLAGEGYQETQY
.	TRBV9	TRBD1	TRBJ2-2	AGSVTGDSITGELF
.	TRBV11-1	TRBD1	TRBJ2-7	ASSPGRGTGVRYEQY
once	TRBV20-1	TRBD1	TRBJ2-5	SARGARGQQETQY
.	TRBV9	.	TRBJ1-6	ASSEWGGGDNSPLH
.	TRBV5-1	.	TRBJ1-2	ASNLGQLNYGYT
.	TRBV10-3	.	TRBJ2-7	ASSPGQLYEQY
few	TRBV5-1	.	TRBJ2-2	ASSLNNGELF
.	TRBV19	.	TRBJ2-3	ASSAYRVKTDTQY
.	TRBV19	.	TRBJ1-1	ASSTHRGVAEAF
.	TRBV2	TRBD1	TRBJ1-6	ASSLTWTGGNSPLH
.	TRBV25-1	.	TRBJ1-1	ASSESPSDEAF
.	TRBV7-2	TRBD1	TRBJ1-5	ASSQGQFDQPQH
.	TRBV19	TRBD1	TRBJ1-2	ATGGGDSALQVIYGYT
.	TRBV29-1	.	TRBJ2-3	SVTRDRTDTQY
.	TRBV5-1	.	TRBJ2-7	ASSLGVGGEQY
medium-sized	TRBV10-3	.	TRBJ2-7	AISAGNEQY
.	TRBV12-3/TRBV12-4	TRBD2	TRBJ2-7	ASSLQGLAVYEQY
.	TRBV10-3	TRBD2	TRBJ2-5	ASGRPQETQY
few	TRBV24-1	.	TRBJ2-7	ATSDYYEQY
many	TRBV15	TRBD1	TRBJ2-7	ATSREPDRPS
.	TRBV11-2	.	TRBJ1-4	ASSSGLDEKLF
few	TRBV20-1	.	TRBJ2-5	SAPVQGTQY
few	TRBV2	TRBD1	TRBJ1-6	ASSGDRWTGVSPLH
.	TRBV25-1	.	TRBJ1-2	TSSWGDVSYGYT
.	TRBV29-1	.	TRBJ2-5	SHTRGARRETQY
.	TRBV7-6	TRBD1	TRBJ2-5	ASSLRLGTGLQETQY
few	TRBV5-6	.	TRBJ2-2	ASSLAWGVGELF
.	TRBV5-1	TRBD1	TRBJ2-5	ASSQTGTGGDPGETQY
.	TRBV10-3	TRBD2	TRBJ2-5	ATSEEAGGAETQY
few	TRBV10-3	.	TRBJ1-1	AISELARGDTEAF
.	TRBV12-3/TRBV12-4	TRBD1	TRBJ1-2	ASSSPPRTGYFGYT
.	TRBV7-3	TRBD1	TRBJ1-5	ASSREDRGNQPQH
.	TRBV20-1	TRBD1	TRBJ1-5	SARQSTGQNQPQH
.	TRBV5-1	.	TRBJ1-5	ASSWDGTTPQH
few	TRBV6-5	TRBD2	TRBJ2-7	ASSVGTSGRPSYEQY
many	TRBV29-1	.	TRBJ1-1	SVEDQEGRAF
many	TRBV10-3	TRBD1	TRBJ1-5	AISEGQGNQPQH
once	TRBV12-5	.	TRBJ2-2	ASGTQAGELF
.	TRBV10-3	.	TRBJ1-4	AISESGNNEKLF
.	TRBV2	.	TRBJ1-3	ASSRSSGIRNTIY